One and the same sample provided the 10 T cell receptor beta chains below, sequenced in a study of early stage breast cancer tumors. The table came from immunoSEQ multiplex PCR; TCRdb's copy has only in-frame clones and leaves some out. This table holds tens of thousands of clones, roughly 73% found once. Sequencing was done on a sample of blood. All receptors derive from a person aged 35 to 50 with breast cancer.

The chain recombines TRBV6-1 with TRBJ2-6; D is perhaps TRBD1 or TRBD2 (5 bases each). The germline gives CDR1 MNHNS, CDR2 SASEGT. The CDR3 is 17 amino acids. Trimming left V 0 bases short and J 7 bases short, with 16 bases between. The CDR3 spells CASSEALGRGRANVLTF. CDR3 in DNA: TGTGCCAGCAGTGAAGCGCTGGGTAGGGGACGAGCCAACGTCCTGACTTTC.

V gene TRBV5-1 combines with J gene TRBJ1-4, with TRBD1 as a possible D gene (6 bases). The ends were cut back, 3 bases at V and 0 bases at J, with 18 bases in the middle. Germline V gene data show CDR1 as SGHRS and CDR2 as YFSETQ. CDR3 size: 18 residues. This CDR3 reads CASSSPSGQPTTNEKLFF. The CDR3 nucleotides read TGCGCCAGCAGCTCACCCTCCGGACAGCCAACAACTAATGAAAAACTGTTTTTT.

DNA for the CDR3: TGTGCCAGTAGTATGGCAGGGGGCGCGTCAGGAAACACCATATATTTT. Amino acid sequence: CASSMAGGASGNTIYF. This rearrangement joins TRBV19 to TRBJ1-3, with 8 positions matching TRBD1. J lost 4 bases, V lost 3 bases, and 8 bases had no gene match. CDR3 length: 16 amino acids. Looked up from germline, CDR1 is LNHDA and CDR2 is SQIVND (reference sequence).

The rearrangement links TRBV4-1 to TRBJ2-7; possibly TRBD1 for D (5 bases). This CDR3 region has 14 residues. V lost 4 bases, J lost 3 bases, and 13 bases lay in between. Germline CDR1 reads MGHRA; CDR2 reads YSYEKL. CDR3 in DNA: TGCGCCAGCAGCCGCGAACCTACAGGCTACGAGCAGTACTTC. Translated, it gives CASSREPTGYEQYF.

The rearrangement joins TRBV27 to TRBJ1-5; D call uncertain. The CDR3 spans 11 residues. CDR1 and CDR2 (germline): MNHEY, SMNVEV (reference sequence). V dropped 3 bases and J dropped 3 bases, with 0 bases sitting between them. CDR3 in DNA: TGTGCCAGCAGTTTCAATCAGCCCCAGCATTTT. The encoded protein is CASSFNQPQHF.

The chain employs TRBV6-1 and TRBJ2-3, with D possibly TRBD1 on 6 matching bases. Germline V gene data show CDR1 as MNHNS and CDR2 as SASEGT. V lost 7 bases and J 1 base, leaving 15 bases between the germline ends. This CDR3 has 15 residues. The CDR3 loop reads CASTGQGFGTDTQYF. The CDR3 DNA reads TGTGCCAGCACCGGGCAGGGGTTCGGCACAGATACGCAGTATTTT.

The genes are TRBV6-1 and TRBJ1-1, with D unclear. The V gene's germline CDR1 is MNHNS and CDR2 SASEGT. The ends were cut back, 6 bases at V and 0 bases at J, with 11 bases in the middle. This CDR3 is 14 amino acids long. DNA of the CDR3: TGTGCCAGCAGGGTCCGACGGGTGAACACTGAAGCTTTCTTT. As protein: CASRVRRVNTEAFF.

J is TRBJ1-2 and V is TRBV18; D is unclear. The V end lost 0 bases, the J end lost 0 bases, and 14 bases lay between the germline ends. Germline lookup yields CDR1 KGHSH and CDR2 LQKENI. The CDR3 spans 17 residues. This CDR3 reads CASSPPTRVGTNYGYTF. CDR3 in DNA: TGTGCCAGCTCACCACCGACAAGAGTGGGCACTAACTATGGCTACACCTTC.

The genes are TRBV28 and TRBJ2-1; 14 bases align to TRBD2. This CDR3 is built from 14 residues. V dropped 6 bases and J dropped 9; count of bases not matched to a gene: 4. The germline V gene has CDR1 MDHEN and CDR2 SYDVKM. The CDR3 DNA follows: TGTGCCAGCAGAGGACTAGCGGGAGGAAGTGAGCAGTTCTTC. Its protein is CASRGLAGGSEQFF.

The CDR3 bases are TGTGCCAGCAGTTACGACCGCGAGCAGTACTTC. Translated: CASSYDREQYF. V is TRBV6-1 and J is TRBJ2-7; D is unresolved. Trimming left V 5 bases short and J 6 bases short, with 8 bases between. CDR1 and CDR2 (germline): MNHNS, SASEGT. The CDR3 sequence is 11 residues long.